The 10 T cell receptor beta chains below come from one sample, sequenced in a study of identical twins. TCRdb redid the calling of the 5' RACE reads with MiXCR, one entry per CDR3 protein. Among 570,000 or so distinct CDR3 sequences listed, 9.6% were seen once. A further study also used this sample, focusing on yellow fever vaccine responses in identical twins.

The specimen was PBMCs. These receptors all stem from a woman aged 18-29 years in good health.

This clonotype was recorded a few times. The chain is built from TRBV6-5 and TRBJ2-7; 9 nucleotides line up with TRBD2. The CDR3 extends over 15 amino acids. The germline CDR1 and CDR2 sequences are MNHEY and SVGAGI. V was clipped by 3 bases and J by 4 bases; unmatched bases: 7. CDR3 DNA sequence: TGTGCCAGCAGTTATTCCTCTAGCGGGATGTACGAGCAGTACTTC. Translating gives CASSYSSSGMYEQYF.

The rearrangement uses TRBV7-2 and TRBJ2-1; no reliable D call. Germline values: CDR1 SGHTA, CDR2 FQGNSA. V was cut by 5 bases and J by 9 bases, with 17 bases left in between. The CDR3 is 14 residues long. CDR3 DNA sequence: TGTGCCAGCAGCCCCATACCTGGTGTCCCTGAGCAGTTCTTC. It yields the protein CASSPIPGVPEQFF.

The table lists this clonotype with many counts. The V and J genes are TRBV18 and TRBJ2-5; D unclear. CDR1 is KGHSH and CDR2 is LQKENI in the germline V gene. Between the trimmed V and J ends, which lost 8 bases and 2 bases, there was a span of 12 bases. The CDR3 spans 13 residues. DNA for the CDR3: TGTGCCAGCAGTCCCAACCGACAAGAGACCCAGTACTTC. Protein product: CASSPNRQETQYF.

The rearrangement joins TRBV30 to TRBJ2-1; no clear D. With 7 bases removed from V and 8 bases from J, the gap between germline ends came to 6 bases. Per the germline V gene, CDR1 is GTSNPN and CDR2 is SVGIG (reference sequence). The CDR3 has 9 amino acids. The CDR3: CASPHEQFF. For the CDR3, the DNA is TGTGCCTCCCCCCATGAGCAGTTCTTC.

This clonotype was detected many times. CDR3: CASSLYLAFEQFF. The CDR3 DNA reads as TGTGCCAGCAGTTTATACCTAGCGTTTGAGCAGTTCTTC. The rearrangement links TRBV28 to TRBJ2-1; the D gene is possibly TRBD2 (6 bases). The CDR3 covers 13 residues. Looked up from germline, CDR1 is MDHEN and CDR2 is SYDVKM. V lost 1 base, J lost 9 bases, and 10 bases lay in between.

This chain links TRBV4-2 with TRBJ2-1; D not resolved. Trimming shortened V by 0 bases and J by 5 bases, and 11 bases separated the two germline ends. The CDR3 is made up of 15 amino acids. CDR1 and CDR2 (germline): LGHNA, YNFKEQ. CDR3 nucleotide sequence: TGTGCCAGCAGCCAAGACCAAGGCAGGAACAATGAGCAGTTCTTC. It encodes CASSQDQGRNNEQFF.

The chain combines TRBV6-2 or TRBV6-3 with TRBJ2-5, with 15 bases identical to TRBD2. The length of the CDR3 is 17 residues. Germline CDR1 is MNHEY and CDR2 is SVGEGT. Losses at the gene ends were 4 bases for V and 6 bases for J; bases not matched to a gene: 9. The CDR3 bases are TGTGCCAGCAGTTCCGGACTAGCGGGAGGGCCTAGGAAGACCCAGTACTTC. This gives the protein CASSSGLAGGPRKTQYF.

This clonotype has just a few counts. The chain has TRBV14 and TRBJ2-7, with D possibly being TRBD2 (5 bases). Germline lookup yields CDR1 SGHDN and CDR2 FVKESK. Trimming removed 4 bases from V and 6 bases from J, with 13 bases in between. This CDR3 has 13 residues. The CDR3 reads CASSRFQAGEQYF. As DNA, the CDR3 is TGTGCCAGCAGCCGCTTCCAGGCGGGCGAGCAGTACTTC.

The sample holds a few counts of this clonotype. The rearrangement joins TRBV20-1 to TRBJ2-2; D remains ambiguous. Trimming took 6 bases from V and 7 from J, leaving 15 bases between them. The CDR3 loop spans 13 amino acids. In germline, CDR1 is DFQATT, CDR2 SNEGSKA (reference sequence). The CDR3 DNA sequence: TGCAGTGCAAACCCCGCACGTGTCGGGGAGCTGTTTTTT. Its translation: CSANPARVGELFF.

This chain connects TRBV19 to TRBJ2-7, with 7 bases fitting TRBD2. CDR1 and CDR2 (germline): LNHDA, SQIVND (reference sequence). The CDR3 is 16 residues long. The V gene end was trimmed by 9 bases and the J gene end by 2 bases; junction bases not matched to a gene: 16. CDR3 residues: CASYTAGLADTYEQYF. CDR3 sequence (DNA): TGTGCCAGCTATACCGCGGGGCTAGCGGACACCTACGAGCAGTACTTC.